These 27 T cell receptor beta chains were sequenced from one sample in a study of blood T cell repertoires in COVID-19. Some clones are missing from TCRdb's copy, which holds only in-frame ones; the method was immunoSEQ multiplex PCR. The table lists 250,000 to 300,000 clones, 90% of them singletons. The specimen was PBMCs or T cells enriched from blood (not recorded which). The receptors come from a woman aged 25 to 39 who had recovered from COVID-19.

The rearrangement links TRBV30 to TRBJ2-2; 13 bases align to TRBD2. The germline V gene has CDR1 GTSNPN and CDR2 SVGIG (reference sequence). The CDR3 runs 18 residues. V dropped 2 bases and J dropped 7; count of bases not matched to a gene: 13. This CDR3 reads CAWSYIGLAGVLYGELFF. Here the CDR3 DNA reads TGTGCCTGGAGTTATATAGGACTAGCGGGAGTTTTGTACGGGGAGCTGTTTTTT.

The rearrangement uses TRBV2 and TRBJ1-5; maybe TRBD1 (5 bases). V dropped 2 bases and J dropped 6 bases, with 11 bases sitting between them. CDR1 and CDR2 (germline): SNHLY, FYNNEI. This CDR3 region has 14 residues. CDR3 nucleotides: TGTGCCAGCAGTGAATGGGGGGGGATTCAGCCCCAGCATTTT. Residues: CASSEWGGIQPQHF.

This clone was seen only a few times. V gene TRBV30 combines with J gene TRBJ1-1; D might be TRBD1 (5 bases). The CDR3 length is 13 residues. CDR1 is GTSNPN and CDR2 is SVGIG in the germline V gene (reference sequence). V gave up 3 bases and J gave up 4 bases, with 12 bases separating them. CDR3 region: CAWSVRGFTEAFF. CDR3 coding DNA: TGTGCCTGGAGCGTAAGGGGATTCACTGAAGCTTTCTTT.

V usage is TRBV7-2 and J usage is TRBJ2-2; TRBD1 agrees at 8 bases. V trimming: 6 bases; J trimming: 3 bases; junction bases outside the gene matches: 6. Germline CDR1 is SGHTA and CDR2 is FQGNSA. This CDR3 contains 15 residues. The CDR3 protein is CASSSQGADTGELFF. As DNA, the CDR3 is TGTGCCAGCAGTTCGCAGGGGGCCGACACCGGGGAGCTGTTTTTT.

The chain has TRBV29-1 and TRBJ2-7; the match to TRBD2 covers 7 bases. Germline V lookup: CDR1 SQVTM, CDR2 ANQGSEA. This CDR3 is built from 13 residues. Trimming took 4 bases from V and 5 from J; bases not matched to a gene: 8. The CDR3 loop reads CSVAGRGSNEQYF. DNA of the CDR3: TGCAGCGTTGCCGGGCGGGGGAGTAACGAGCAGTACTTC.

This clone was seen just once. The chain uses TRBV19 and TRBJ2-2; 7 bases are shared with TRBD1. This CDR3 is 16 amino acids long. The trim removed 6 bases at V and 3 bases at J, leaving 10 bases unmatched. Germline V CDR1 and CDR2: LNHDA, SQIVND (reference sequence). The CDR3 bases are TGTGCCAGTAGCGCTCGACAGGGTGGGTACACCGGGGAGCTGTTTTTT. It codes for CASSARQGGYTGELFF.

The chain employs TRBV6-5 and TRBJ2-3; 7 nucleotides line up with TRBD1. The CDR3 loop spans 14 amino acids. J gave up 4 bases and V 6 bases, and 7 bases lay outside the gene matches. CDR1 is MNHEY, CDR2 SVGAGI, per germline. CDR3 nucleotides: TGTGCCAGCAGGATTTCCGGGACAGCAGATACGCAGTATTTT. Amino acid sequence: CASRISGTADTQYF.

The chain's CDR3 is CASSQSGSIGDTQYF. CDR3 sequence (DNA): TGCGCCAGCAGCCAATCCGGGAGTATCGGAGATACGCAGTATTTT. The J gene is TRBJ2-3, the V gene TRBV4-3, with a tentative D call TRBD2 (6 bases). Per germline, CDR1 LGHNA and CDR2 YSLEER. Trimming took 2 bases from V and 5 from J, leaving 14 bases between them. There are 15 residues in the CDR3.

CDR3 sequence: CASSEFSRINEQFF. The CDR3 DNA reads TGTGCCAGCAGTGAGTTTTCGCGGATCAATGAGCAGTTCTTC. The chain employs TRBV2 and TRBJ2-1, with D hard to call. The CDR3 is made up of 14 amino acids. Between the trimmed V and J ends, which lost 3 bases and 6 bases, there was a span of 12 bases. Germline lookup yields CDR1 SNHLY and CDR2 FYNNEI.

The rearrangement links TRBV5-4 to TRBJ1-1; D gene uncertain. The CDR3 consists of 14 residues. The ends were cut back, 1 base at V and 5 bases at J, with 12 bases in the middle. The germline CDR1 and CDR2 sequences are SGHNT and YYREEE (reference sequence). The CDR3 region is CASSLQDRGTEAFF. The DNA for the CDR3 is TGTGCCAGCAGCTTGCAGGATAGAGGGACTGAAGCTTTCTTT.

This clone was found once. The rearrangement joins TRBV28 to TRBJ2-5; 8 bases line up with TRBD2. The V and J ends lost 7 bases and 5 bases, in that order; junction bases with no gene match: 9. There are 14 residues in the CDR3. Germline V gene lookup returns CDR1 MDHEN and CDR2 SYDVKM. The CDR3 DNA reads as TGTGCCAGCACGCCCCCGGGACTAGGGGAGACCCAGTACTTC. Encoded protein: CASTPPGLGETQYF.

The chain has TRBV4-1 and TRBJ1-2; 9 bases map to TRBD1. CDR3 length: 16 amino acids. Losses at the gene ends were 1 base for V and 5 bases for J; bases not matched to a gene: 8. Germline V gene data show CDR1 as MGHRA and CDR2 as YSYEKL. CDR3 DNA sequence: TGCGCCAGCAGCCAAGCTGCCGGACAGGGGCCGTATGGCTACACCTTC. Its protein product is CASSQAAGQGPYGYTF.

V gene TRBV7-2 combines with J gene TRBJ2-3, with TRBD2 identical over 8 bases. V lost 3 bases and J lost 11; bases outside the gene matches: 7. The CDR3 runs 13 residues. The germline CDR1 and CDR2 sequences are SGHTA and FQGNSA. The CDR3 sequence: CASSFPQLAEQYF. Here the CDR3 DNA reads TGTGCCAGCAGCTTCCCCCAACTAGCGGAGCAGTATTTT.

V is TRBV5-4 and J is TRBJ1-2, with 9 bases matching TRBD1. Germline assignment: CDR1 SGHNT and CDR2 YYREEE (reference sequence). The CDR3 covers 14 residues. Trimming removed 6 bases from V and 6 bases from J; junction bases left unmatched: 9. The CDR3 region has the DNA TGTGCCAGCATCCCACCGGGACAGGGCGATGGCTACACCTTC. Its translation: CASIPPGQGDGYTF.

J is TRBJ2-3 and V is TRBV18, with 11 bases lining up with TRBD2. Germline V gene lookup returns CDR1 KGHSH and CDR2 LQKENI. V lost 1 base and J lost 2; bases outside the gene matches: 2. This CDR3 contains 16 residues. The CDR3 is CASSPLAGGPTDTQYF. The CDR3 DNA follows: TGTGCCAGCTCACCACTAGCGGGAGGGCCCACAGATACGCAGTATTTT.

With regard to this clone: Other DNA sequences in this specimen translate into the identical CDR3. CDR3 DNA: TGTGCCAGCAGCCCGACAGGGCTCTATGGCTACACCTTC. Translated, it gives CASSPTGLYGYTF. The chain couples TRBV28 to TRBJ1-2; the match to TRBD1 covers 7 bases. Looked up from germline, CDR1 is MDHEN and CDR2 is SYDVKM. The junction had 5 bases not matched to a gene; V was cut back by 6 bases and J by 4 bases. The CDR3 has 13 residues.

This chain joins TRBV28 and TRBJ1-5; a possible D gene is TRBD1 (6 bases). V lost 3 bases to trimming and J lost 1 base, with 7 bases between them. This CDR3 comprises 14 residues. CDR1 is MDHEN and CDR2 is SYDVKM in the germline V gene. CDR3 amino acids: CASSFGQSNQPQHF. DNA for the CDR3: TGTGCCAGCAGTTTTGGACAGAGCAATCAGCCCCAGCATTTT.

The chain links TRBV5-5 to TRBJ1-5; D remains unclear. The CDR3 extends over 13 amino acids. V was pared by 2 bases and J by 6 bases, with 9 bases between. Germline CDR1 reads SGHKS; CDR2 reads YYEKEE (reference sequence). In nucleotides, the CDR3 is TGTGCCAGCAGCTTCGGGTGGTTTCAGCCCCAGCATTTT. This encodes CASSFGWFQPQHF.

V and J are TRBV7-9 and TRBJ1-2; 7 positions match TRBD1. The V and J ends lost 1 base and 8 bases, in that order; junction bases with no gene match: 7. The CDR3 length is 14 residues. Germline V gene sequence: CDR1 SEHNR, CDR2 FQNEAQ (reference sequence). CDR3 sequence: CASSLGNRQGGYTF. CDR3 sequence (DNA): TGTGCCAGCAGCTTAGGTAACAGACAGGGCGGCTACACCTTC.

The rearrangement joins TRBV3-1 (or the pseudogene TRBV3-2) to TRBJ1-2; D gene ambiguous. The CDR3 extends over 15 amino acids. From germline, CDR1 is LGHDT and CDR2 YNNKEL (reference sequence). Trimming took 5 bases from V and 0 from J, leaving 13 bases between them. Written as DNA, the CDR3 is TGTGCCAGCAGCGCTGGACTGGGTGCTAACTATGGCTACACCTTC. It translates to CASSAGLGANYGYTF.

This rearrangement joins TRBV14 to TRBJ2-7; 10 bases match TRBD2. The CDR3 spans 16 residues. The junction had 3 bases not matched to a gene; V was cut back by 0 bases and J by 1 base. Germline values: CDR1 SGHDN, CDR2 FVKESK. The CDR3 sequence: CASSQDGTSVSYEQYF. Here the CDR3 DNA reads TGTGCCAGCAGCCAAGACGGGACTAGCGTTTCCTACGAGCAGTACTTC.

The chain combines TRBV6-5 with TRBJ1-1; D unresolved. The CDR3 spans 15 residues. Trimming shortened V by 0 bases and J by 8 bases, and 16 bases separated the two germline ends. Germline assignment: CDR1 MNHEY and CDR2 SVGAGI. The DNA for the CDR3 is TGTGCCAGCAGTTACTCGGCCGTGAACACTAGGGAAGCTTTCTTT. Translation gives CASSYSAVNTREAFF.

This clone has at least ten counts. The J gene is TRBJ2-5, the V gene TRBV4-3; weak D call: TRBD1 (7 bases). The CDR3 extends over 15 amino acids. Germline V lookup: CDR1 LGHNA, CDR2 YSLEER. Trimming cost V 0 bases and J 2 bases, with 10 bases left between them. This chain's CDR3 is CASSQEQGRQETQYF. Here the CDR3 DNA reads TGCGCCAGCAGCCAAGAACAGGGGAGGCAAGAGACCCAGTACTTC.

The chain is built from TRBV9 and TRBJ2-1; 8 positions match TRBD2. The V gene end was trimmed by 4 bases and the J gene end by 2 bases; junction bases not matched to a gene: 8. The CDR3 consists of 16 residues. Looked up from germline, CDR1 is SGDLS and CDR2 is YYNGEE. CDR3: CASSPGAGEPYNEQFF. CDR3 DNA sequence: TGTGCCAGCAGCCCCGGAGCGGGAGAGCCCTACAATGAGCAGTTCTTC. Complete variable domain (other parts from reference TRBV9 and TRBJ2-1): DSGVTQTPKHLITATGQRVTLRCSPRSGDLSVYWYQQSLDQGLQFLIQYYNGEERAKGNILERFSAQQFPDLHSELNLSSLELGDSALYFCASSPGAGEPYNEQFFGPGTRLTVL.

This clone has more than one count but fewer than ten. CDR3 residues: CATSPRRGAGEQFF. CDR3 DNA sequence: TGTGCCACCAGCCCTAGACGGGGGGCTGGGGAGCAGTTCTTC. The rearrangement links TRBV15 to TRBJ2-1, with a tentative D call TRBD2 (7 bases). The CDR3 covers 14 residues. V lost 5 bases and J lost 10, with 18 bases in between. From germline, CDR1 is LNHNV and CDR2 YYDKDF (reference sequence).

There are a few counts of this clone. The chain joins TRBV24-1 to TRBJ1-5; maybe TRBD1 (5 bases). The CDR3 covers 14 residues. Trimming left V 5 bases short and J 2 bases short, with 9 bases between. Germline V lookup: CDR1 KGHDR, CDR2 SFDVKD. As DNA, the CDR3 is TGTGCCACCAGTGTTGGAGGGGGCAATCAGCCCCAGCATTTT. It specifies CATSVGGGNQPQHF.

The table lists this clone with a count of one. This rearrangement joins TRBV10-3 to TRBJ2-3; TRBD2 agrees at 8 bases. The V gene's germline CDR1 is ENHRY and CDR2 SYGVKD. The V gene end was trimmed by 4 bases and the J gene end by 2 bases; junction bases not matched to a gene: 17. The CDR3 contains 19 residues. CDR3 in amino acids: CAISAGLAGGTLSTDTQYF. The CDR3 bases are TGTGCCATCAGTGCCGGACTAGCCGGTGGAACTTTGTCCACAGATACGCAGTATTTT.